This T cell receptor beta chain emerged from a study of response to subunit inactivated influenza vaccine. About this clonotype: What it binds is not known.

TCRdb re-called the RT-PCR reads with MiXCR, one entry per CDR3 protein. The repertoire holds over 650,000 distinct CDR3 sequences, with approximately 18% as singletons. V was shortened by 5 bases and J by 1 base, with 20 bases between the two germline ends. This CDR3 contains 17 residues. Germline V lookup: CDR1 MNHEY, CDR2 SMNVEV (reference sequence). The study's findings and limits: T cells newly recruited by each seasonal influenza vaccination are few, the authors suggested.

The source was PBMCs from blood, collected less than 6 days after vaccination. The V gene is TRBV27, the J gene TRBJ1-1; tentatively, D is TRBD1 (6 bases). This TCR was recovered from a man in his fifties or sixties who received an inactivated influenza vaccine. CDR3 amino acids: CASSRRKPWTANTEAFF. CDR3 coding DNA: TGTGCCAGCAGTAGAAGAAAACCCTGGACAGCGAACACTGAAGCTTTCTTT.